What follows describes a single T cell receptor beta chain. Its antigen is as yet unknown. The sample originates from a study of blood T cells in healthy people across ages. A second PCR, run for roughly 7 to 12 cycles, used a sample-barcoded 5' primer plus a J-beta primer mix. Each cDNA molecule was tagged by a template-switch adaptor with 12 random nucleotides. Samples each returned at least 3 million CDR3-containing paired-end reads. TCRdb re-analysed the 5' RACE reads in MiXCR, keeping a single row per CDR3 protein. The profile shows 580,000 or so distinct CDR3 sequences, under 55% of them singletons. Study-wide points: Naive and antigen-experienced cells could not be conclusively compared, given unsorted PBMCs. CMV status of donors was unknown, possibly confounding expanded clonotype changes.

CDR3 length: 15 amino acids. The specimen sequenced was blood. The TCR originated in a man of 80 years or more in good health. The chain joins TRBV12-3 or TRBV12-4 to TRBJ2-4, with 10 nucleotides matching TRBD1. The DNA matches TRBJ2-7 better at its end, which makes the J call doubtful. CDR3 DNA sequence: TGTGCCAGCAGTCCCTACGACAGGGGGCGGAACGAGCAGTACTTC. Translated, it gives CASSPYDRGRNEQYF.